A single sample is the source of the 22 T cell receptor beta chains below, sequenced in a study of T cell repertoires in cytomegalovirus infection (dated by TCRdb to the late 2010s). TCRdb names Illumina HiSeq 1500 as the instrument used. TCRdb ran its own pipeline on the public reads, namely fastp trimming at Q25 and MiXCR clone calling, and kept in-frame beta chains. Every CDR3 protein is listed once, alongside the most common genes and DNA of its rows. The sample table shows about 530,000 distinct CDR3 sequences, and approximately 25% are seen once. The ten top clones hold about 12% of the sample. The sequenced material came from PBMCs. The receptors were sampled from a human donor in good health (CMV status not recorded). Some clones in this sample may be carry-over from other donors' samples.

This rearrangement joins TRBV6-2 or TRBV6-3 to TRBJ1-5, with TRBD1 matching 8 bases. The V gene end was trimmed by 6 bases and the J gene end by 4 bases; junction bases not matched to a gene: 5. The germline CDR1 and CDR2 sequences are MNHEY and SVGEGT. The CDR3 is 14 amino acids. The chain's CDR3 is CASRPGGANQPQHF. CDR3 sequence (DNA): TGTGCCAGCAGACCAGGGGGCGCGAATCAGCCCCAGCATTTT.

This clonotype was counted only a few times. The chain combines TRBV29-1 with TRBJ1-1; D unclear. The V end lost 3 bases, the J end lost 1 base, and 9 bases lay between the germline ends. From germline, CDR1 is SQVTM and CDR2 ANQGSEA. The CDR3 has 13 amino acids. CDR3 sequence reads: CSVDLMGNTEAFF. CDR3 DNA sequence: TGCAGCGTTGATTTGATGGGGAACACTGAAGCTTTCTTT.

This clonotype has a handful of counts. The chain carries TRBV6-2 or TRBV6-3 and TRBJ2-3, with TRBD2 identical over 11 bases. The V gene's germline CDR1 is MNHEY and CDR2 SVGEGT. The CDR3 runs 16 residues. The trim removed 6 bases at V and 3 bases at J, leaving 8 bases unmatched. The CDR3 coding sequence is TGTGCCAGCAGGTTCCTGCCTAGCGGGAGGACAGATACGCAGTATTTT. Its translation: CASRFLPSGRTDTQYF.

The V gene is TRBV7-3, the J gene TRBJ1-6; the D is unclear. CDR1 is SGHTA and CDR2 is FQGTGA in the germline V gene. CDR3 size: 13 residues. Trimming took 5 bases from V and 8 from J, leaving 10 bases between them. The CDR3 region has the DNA TGTGCCAGCAGCGCTATAAGGGATTCACCCCTCCACTTT. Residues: CASSAIRDSPLHF.

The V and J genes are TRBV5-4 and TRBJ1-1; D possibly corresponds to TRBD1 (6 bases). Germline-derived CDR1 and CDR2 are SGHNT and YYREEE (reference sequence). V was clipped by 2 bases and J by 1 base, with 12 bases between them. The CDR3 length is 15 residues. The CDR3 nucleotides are TGTGCCAGCAGCTTCTTCTGGACAGCGAACACTGAAGCTTTCTTT. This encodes CASSFFWTANTEAFF.

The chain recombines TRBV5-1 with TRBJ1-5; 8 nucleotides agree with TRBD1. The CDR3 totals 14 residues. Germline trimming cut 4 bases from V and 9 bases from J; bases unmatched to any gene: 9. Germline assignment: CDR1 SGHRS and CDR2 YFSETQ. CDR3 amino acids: CASSPGQAGGPQHF. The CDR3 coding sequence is TGCGCCAGCAGCCCGGGACAGGCGGGGGGGCCCCAGCATTTT.

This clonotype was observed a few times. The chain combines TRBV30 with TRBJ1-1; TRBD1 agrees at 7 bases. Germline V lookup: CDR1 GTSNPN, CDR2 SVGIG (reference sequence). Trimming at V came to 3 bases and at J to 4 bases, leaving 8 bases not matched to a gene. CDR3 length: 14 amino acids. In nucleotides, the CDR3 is TGTGCCTGGAGACGACAGGGATCCGGCACTGAAGCTTTCTTT. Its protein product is CAWRRQGSGTEAFF.

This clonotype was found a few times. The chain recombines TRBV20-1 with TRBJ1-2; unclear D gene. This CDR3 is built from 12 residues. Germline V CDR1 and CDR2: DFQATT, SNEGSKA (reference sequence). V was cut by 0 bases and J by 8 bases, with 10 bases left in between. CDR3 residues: CSARDQVGGYTF. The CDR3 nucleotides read TGCAGTGCTAGAGACCAGGTTGGGGGCTACACCTTC.

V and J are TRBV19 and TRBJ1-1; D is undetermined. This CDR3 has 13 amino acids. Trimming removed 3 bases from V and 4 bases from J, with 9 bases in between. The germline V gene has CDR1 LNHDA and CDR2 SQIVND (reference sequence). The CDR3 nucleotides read TGTGCCAGTAGTATCAGTTGGGGCACTGAAGCTTTCTTT. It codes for CASSISWGTEAFF.

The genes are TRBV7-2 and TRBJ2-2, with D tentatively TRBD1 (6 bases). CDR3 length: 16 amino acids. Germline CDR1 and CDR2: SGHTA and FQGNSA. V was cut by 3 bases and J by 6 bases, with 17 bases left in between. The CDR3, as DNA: TGTGCCAGCAGCTTCCGACAGGCCGGAGCCGCCGGGGAGCTGTTTTTT. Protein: CASSFRQAGAAGELFF.

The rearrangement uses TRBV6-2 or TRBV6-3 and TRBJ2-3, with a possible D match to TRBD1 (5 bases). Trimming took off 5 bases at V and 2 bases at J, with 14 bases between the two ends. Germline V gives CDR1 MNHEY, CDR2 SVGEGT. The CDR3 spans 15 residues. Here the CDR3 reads CASSLSPTATDTQYF. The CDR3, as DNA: TGTGCCAGCAGTCTAAGCCCGACAGCCACAGATACGCAGTATTTT.

The CDR3 DNA reads as TGTGCCAGCAGCTTACGGACTAGCGGGAGCCATGAGCAGTTCTTC. Translation: CASSLRTSGSHEQFF. The chain has TRBV12-3 or TRBV12-4 and TRBJ2-1; 13 nucleotides align to TRBD2. Unmatched junction bases numbered 7, after V lost 6 bases and J lost 8 bases. The CDR3 is 15 residues long.

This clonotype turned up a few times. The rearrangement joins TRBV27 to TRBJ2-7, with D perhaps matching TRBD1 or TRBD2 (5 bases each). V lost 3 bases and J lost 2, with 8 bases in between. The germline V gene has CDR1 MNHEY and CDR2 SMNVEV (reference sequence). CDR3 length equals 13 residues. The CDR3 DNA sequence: TGTGCCAGCAGTTTGGGGGTTACCTACGAGCAGTACTTC. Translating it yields CASSLGVTYEQYF.

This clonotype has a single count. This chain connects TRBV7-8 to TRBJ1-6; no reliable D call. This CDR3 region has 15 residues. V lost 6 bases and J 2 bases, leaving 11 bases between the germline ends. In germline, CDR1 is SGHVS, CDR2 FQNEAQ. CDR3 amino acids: CASRPIHTYNSPLHF. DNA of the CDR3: TGTGCCAGCAGACCAATCCACACCTATAATTCACCCCTCCACTTT.

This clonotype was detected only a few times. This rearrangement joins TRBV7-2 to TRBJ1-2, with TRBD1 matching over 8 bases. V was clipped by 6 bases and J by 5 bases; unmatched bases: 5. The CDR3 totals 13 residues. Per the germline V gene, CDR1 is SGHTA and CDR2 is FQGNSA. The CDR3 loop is CASRSTGGYGYTF. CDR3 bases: TGTGCCAGCAGATCTACAGGGGGATATGGCTACACCTTC.

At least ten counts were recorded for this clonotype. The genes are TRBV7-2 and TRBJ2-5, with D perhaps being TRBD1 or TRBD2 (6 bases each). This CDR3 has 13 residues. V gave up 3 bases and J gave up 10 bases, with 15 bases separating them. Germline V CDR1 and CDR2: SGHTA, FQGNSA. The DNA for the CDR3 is TGTGCCAGCAGCTTTGGTGCGGAGGGGGACCAGTACTTC. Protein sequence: CASSFGAEGDQYF. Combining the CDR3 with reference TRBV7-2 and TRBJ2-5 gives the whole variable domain GAGVSQSPSNKVTEKGKDVELRCDPISGHTALYWYRQSLGQGLEFLIYFQGNSAPDKSGLPSDRFSAERTGGSVSTLTIQRTQQEDSAVYLCASSFGAEGDQYFGPGTRLLVL.

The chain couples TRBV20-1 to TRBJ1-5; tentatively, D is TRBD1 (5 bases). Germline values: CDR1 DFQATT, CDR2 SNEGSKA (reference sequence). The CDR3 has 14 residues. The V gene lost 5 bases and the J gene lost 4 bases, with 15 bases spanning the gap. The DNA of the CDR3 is TGCAGTGCTTGGACCGGGACGGGGAATCAGCCCCAGCATTTT. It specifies CSAWTGTGNQPQHF.

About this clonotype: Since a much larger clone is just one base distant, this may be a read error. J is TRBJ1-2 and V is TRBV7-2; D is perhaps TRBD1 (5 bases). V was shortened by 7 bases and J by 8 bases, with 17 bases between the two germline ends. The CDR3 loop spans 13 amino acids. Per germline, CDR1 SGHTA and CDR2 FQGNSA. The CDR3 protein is CASNSGSGYGYTF. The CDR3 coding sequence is TGTGCCAGCAACTCCGGGTCAGGGTACGGCTACACCTTC.

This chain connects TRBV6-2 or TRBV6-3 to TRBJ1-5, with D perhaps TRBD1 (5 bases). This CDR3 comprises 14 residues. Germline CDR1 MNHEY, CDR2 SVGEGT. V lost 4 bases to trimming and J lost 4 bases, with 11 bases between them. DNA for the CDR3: TGTGCCAGCAGTTGGAGTCAGGGTAATCAGCCCCAGCATTTT. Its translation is CASSWSQGNQPQHF.

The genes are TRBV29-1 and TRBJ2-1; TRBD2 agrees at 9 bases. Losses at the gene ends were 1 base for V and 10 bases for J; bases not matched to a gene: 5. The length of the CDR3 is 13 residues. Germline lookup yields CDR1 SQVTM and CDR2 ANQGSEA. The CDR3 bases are TGCAGCGTTGAAGTAGCGCTAGCGGGGGAGCAGTTCTTC. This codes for CSVEVALAGEQFF.

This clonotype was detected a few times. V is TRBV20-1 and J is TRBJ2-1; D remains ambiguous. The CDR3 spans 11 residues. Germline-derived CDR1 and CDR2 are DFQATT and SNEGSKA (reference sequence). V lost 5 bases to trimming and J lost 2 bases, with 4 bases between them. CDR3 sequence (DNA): TGCAGTGCTCCAACCTACAATGAGCAGTTCTTC. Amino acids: CSAPTYNEQFF.

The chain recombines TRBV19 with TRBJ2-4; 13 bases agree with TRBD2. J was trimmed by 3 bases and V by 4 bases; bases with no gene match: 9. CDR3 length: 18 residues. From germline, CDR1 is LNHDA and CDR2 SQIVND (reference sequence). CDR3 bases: TGTGCCAGTAGTAAAGCGGGACTAGCGGGGTTCGGCAAAAACATTCAGTACTTC. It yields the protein CASSKAGLAGFGKNIQYF.